A selection of T cell receptor beta chains follows, all from one sample in a study of T cells in Graves' hyperthyroidism and ophthalmopathy. One entry per CDR3 protein, called by TCRdb with MiXCR from the multiplex PCR reads. The top ten clones hold 17% of a sample with about 530,000 distinct CDR3 sequences, roughly 15% of them seen once. Sequences were obtained from blood. The receptors derive from a woman between 18 and 29 years old with Graves' ophthalmopathy. CDR3s include the opening cysteine and the closing phenylalanine or tryptophan. D genes are given only for firm matches. Rows may omit the clone size; those that give it use once, few, many or a size class.

CDR3aa: CASSLAPFLEVEQYF; CDR3nt: TGTGCCAGCAGCTTAGCCCCATTTCTTGAAGTGGAGCAGTACTTC; j_gene: TRBJ2-7; abundance: many; v_gene: TRBV11-2; d_gene: -
CDR3aa: CASSPGRGTSYEQYF; CDR3nt: TGTGCCAGCAGCCCGGGGCGGGGGACCTCCTACGAGCAGTACTTC; j_gene: TRBJ2-7; abundance: many; v_gene: TRBV13; d_gene: TRBD2
CDR3aa: CAGSLDSGFSGANVLTF; CDR3nt: TGTGCCGGCAGTTTAGACAGTGGCTTCTCTGGGGCCAACGTCCTGACTTTC; j_gene: TRBJ2-6; abundance: -; v_gene: TRBV12-3/TRBV12-4; d_gene: -
CDR3aa: CASSKEAGGRGYNEQFF; CDR3nt: TGTGCCAGCAGCAAAGAAGCGGGAGGGCGGGGTTACAATGAGCAGTTCTTC; j_gene: TRBJ2-1; abundance: many; v_gene: TRBV3-1; d_gene: TRBD2
CDR3aa: CASSQDSGNSYEQYF; CDR3nt: TGTGCCAGCAGCCAAGACTCCGGGAACTCCTACGAGCAGTACTTC; j_gene: TRBJ2-7; abundance: few; v_gene: TRBV14; d_gene: -
CDR3aa: CASSLWQGMEETQYF; CDR3nt: TGTGCCAGCAGCTTGTGGCAGGGAATGGAGGAGACCCAGTACTTC; j_gene: TRBJ2-5; abundance: few; v_gene: TRBV11-1; d_gene: -
CDR3aa: CASSVEPRGDGSPLHF; CDR3nt: TGTGCCAGCAGCGTAGAACCCAGGGGAGATGGATCACCCCTCCACTTT; j_gene: TRBJ1-6; abundance: few; v_gene: TRBV9; d_gene: -
CDR3aa: CASSVPPPSPLHF; CDR3nt: TGTGCCAGCAGCGTACCTCCACCATCACCCCTCCACTTT; j_gene: TRBJ1-6; abundance: -; v_gene: TRBV6-2/TRBV6-3; d_gene: -
CDR3aa: CASSIGPLAGVRTGELFF; CDR3nt: TGTGCCAGTAGTATAGGACCTCTAGCGGGAGTCAGGACCGGGGAGCTGTTTTTT; j_gene: TRBJ2-2; abundance: few; v_gene: TRBV19; d_gene: TRBD2
CDR3aa: CASSEGEGLQPQHF; CDR3nt: TGTGCCAGCAGTGAAGGCGAGGGCTTACAGCCCCAGCATTTT; j_gene: TRBJ1-5; abundance: many; v_gene: TRBV6-1; d_gene: -
CDR3aa: CSARDFTDEQFF; CDR3nt: TGCAGTGCTAGAGATTTCACGGATGAGCAGTTCTTC; j_gene: TRBJ2-1; abundance: many; v_gene: TRBV20-1; d_gene: -
CDR3aa: CASSSPGGEEQFF; CDR3nt: TGTGCCAGCAGCTCACCGGGGGGCGAGGAGCAGTTCTTC; j_gene: TRBJ2-1; abundance: -; v_gene: TRBV11-2; d_gene: -
CDR3aa: CASSGQRYGYTF; CDR3nt: TGTGCCAGTTCGGGACAGCGCTATGGCTACACCTTC; j_gene: TRBJ1-2; abundance: -; v_gene: TRBV2; d_gene: TRBD1
CDR3aa: CSARAPQGDTQYF; CDR3nt: TGCAGTGCTAGAGCGCCCCAGGGGGATACGCAGTATTTT; j_gene: TRBJ2-3; abundance: -; v_gene: TRBV20-1; d_gene: -
CDR3aa: CASRLLQGLNTEAFF; CDR3nt: TGTGCCAGCAGATTACTACAGGGCTTAAACACTGAAGCTTTCTTT; j_gene: TRBJ1-1; abundance: few; v_gene: TRBV2; d_gene: -
CDR3aa: CSAMSGGRTYEQYF; CDR3nt: TGCAGTGCTATGTCGGGCGGTAGGACCTACGAGCAGTACTTC; j_gene: TRBJ2-7; abundance: many; v_gene: TRBV20-1; d_gene: -
CDR3aa: CASSLRGGEHTEAFF; CDR3nt: TGTGCCAGCAGCCTGAGGGGGGGGGAACACACTGAAGCTTTCTTT; j_gene: TRBJ1-1; abundance: few; v_gene: TRBV27; d_gene: -
CDR3aa: CASSYESANTEAFF; CDR3nt: TGCGCCAGCAGCTACGAATCCGCGAACACTGAAGCTTTCTTT; j_gene: TRBJ1-1; abundance: many; v_gene: TRBV5-1; d_gene: -
CDR3aa: CASSEGTRSYNEQFF; CDR3nt: TGTGCCAGCAGTGAAGGGACTAGGTCCTACAATGAGCAGTTCTTC; j_gene: TRBJ2-1; abundance: many; v_gene: TRBV6-1; d_gene: TRBD2
CDR3aa: CASSRTSGIYEQYF; CDR3nt: TGTGCCAGCAGCCGTACTAGCGGGATCTACGAGCAGTACTTC; j_gene: TRBJ2-7; abundance: many; v_gene: TRBV7-2; d_gene: TRBD2
CDR3aa: CASTLPKTGGNEQYF; CDR3nt: TGTGCCAGCACTTTACCTAAGACAGGGGGCAACGAGCAGTACTTC; j_gene: TRBJ2-7; abundance: -; v_gene: TRBV2; d_gene: TRBD1
CDR3aa: CASSPRVGAERYF; CDR3nt: TGTGCCAGCAGCCCGCGTGTTGGGGCCGAGCGGTACTTC; j_gene: TRBJ2-7; abundance: -; v_gene: TRBV11-2; d_gene: -